The sequence of this T cell receptor (beta chain) was determined in a study of CXCR4 blockade with PD-1 therapy in pancreatic cancer. Points on this clone: Its target is unknown.

Here immunoSEQ multiplex PCR was the method, and the copy in TCRdb shows in-frame clones only, minus some. The table includes approximately 700 clones, 50% detected once. Notes on the study in general: More frequent amino acid clones had more nucleotide rearrangements, suggesting convergent selection.

What was sequenced was tumor tissue. The clonotype was recovered from a human donor with pancreatic ductal adenocarcinoma.

In nucleotides, the CDR3 is TGTGCCAGCGGAGCCCTGACCTGGGACAGGGGACCAGATACGCAGTATTTT. This codes for CASGALTWDRGPDTQYF. The V and J genes are TRBV9 and TRBJ2-3, with 10 bases that match TRBD1. The CDR3 is made up of 17 amino acids. V was pared by 7 bases and J by 4 bases, with 15 bases of the junction left unmatched. Germline CDR1 and CDR2: SGDLS and YYNGEE.